This T cell receptor beta chain was observed in a study of blood T cell repertoires in COVID-19. Clones were sequenced by immunoSEQ multiplex PCR, and TCRdb holds only the in-frame ones, with some missing. Of about 270,000 clones listed, approximately 86% are singletons. V dropped 8 bases and J dropped 10 bases, with 14 bases sitting between them. The CDR3 loop spans 11 amino acids. Sequenced material: peripheral blood. This clonotype originated in a woman between 65 and 79 years old with COVID-19, enrolled during active disease. The V and J genes are TRBV12-3 or TRBV12-4 and TRBJ1-1, with D possibly TRBD1 on 6 matching bases. This CDR3 reads CASLSRDTAFF. The CDR3 coding sequence is TGTGCCAGCCTGTCACGGGACACAGCTTTCTTT.